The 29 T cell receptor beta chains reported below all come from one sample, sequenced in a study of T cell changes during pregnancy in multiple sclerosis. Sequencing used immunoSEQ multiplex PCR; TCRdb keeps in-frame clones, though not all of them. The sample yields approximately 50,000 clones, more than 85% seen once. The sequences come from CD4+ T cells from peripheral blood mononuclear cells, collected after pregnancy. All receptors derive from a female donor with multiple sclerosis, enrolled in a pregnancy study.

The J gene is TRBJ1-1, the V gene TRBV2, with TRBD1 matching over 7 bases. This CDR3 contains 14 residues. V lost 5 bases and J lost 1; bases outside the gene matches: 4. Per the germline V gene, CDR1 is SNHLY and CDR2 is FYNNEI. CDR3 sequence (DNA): TGTGCCAGCAGTTACAGGGGTCAGAACACTGAAGCTTTCTTT. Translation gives CASSYRGQNTEAFF.

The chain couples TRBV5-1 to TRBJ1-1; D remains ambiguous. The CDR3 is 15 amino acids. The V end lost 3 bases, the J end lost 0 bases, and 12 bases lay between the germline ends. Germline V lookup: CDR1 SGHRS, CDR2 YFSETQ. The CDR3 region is CASSSLSGMNTEAFF. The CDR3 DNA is TGCGCCAGCAGCTCCCTGTCAGGAATGAACACTGAAGCTTTCTTT.

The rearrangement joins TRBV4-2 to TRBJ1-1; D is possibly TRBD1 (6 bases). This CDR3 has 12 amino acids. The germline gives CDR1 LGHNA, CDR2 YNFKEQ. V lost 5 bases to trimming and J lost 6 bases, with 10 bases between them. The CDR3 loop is CASSTQGPEAFF. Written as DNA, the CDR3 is TGTGCCAGCAGCACTCAGGGGCCTGAAGCTTTCTTT.

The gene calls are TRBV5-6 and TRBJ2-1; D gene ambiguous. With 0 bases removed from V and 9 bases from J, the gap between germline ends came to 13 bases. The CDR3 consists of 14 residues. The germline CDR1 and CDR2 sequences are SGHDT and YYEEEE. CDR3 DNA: TGTGCCAGCAGCTTGGGGGCAGGCCAAGGTGAGCAGTTCTTC. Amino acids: CASSLGAGQGEQFF. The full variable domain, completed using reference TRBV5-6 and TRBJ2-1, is DAGVTQSPTHLIKTRGQQVTLRCSPKSGHDTVSWYQQALGQGPQFIFQYYEEEERQRGNFPDRFSGHQFPNYSSELNVNALLLGDSALYLCASSLGAGQGEQFFGPGTRLTVL.

In DNA, the CDR3 is TGTGCCAGCAGTGAGTATTCTGGGGGCGACCAGCCCCAGCATTTT. Amino acids: CASSEYSGGDQPQHF. The chain couples TRBV2 to TRBJ1-5, with D tentatively TRBD1 (6 bases). CDR1 SNHLY and CDR2 FYNNEI come from the germline V gene. Deletions cut 3 bases from V and 7 bases from J, with 16 bases between. The CDR3 extends over 15 amino acids.

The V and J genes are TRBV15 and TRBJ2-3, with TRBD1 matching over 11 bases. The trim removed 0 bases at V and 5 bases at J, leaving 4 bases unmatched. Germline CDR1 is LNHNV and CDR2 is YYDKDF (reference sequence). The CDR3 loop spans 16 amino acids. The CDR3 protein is CATSRDGTGGLDTQYF. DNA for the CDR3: TGTGCCACCAGCAGAGATGGGACAGGGGGATTAGATACGCAGTATTTT.

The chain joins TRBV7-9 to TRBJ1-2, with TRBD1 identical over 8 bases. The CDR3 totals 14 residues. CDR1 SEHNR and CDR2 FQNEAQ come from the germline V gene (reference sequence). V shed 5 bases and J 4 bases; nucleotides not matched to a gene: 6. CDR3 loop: CASSRTGLSYGYTF. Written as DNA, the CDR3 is TGTGCCAGCAGCCGGACAGGGTTGAGCTATGGCTACACCTTC.

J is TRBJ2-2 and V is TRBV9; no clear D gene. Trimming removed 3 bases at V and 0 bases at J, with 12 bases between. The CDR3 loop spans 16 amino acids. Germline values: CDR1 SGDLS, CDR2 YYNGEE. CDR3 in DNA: TGTGCCAGCAGCGAGCGACGGTTGGCGAACACCGGGGAGCTGTTTTTT. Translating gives CASSERRLANTGELFF.

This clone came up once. The CDR3 loop is CASSAAGQGQPTQYF. CDR3 sequence (DNA): TGTGCCAGCTCAGCGGCGGGACAGGGGCAGCCTACGCAGTATTTT. The rearrangement joins TRBV18 to TRBJ2-3; 10 bases line up with TRBD1. The CDR3 is 15 residues long. The V gene's germline CDR1 is KGHSH and CDR2 LQKENI. Trimming took 5 bases from V and 8 from J; bases not matched to a gene: 10. Together with reference TRBV18 and TRBJ2-3, the CDR3 gives the full variable domain: NAGVMQNPRHLVRRRGQEARLRCSPMKGHSHVYWYRQLPEEGLKFMVYLQKENIIDESGMPKERFSAEFPKEGPSILRIQQVVRGDSAAYFCASSAAGQGQPTQYFGPGTRLTVL.

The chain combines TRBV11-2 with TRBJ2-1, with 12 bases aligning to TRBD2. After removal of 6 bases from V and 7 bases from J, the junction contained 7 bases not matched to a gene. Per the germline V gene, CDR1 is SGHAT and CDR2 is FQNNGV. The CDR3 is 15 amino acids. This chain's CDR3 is CASRPLAGGLNEQFF. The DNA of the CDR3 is TGTGCCAGCAGACCCCTAGCGGGAGGGTTGAATGAGCAGTTCTTC.

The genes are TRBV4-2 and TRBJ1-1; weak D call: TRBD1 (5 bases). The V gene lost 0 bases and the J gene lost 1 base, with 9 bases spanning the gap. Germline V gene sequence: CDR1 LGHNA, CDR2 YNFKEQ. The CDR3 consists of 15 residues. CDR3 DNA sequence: TGTGCCAGCAGCCAAGATTACAGGCGGAACACTGAAGCTTTCTTT. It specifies CASSQDYRRNTEAFF.

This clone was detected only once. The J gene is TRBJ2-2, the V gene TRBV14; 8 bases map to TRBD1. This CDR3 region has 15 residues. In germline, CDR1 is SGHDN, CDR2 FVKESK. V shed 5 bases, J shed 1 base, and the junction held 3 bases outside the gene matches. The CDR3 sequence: CASSIGQGNTGELFF. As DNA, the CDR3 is TGTGCCAGCAGCATTGGACAGGGGAACACCGGGGAGCTGTTTTTT. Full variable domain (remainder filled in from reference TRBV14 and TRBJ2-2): EAGVTQFPSHSVIEKGQTVTLRCDPISGHDNLYWYRRVMGKEIKFLLHFVKESKQDESGMPNNRFLAERTGGTYSTLKVQPAELEDSGVYFCASSIGQGNTGELFFGEGSRLTVL.

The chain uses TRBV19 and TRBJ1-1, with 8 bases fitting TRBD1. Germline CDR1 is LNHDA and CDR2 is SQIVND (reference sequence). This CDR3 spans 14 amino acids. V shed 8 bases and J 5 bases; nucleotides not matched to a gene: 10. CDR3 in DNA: TGTGCCAGTTCTACCCGGACAGGGCGGACTGAAGCTTTCTTT. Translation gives CASSTRTGRTEAFF.

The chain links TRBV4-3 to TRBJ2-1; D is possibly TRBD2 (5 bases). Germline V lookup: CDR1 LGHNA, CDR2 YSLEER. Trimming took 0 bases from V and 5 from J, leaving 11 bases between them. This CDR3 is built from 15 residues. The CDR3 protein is CASSQDEGDNNEQFF. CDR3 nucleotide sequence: TGCGCCAGCAGCCAAGATGAGGGAGACAACAATGAGCAGTTCTTC.

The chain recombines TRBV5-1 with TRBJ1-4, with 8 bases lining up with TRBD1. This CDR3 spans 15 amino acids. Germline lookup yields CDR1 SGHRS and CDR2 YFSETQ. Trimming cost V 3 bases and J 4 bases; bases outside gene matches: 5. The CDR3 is CASSWATGVNEKLFF. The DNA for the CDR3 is TGCGCCAGCAGCTGGGCGACAGGGGTTAATGAAAAACTGTTTTTT.

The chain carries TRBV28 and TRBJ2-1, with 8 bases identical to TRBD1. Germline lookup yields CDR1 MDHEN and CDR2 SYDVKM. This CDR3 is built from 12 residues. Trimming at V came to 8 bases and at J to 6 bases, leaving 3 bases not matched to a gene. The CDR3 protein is CASDRGTNEQFF. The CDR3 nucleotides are TGTGCCAGCGACAGGGGTACCAATGAGCAGTTCTTC.

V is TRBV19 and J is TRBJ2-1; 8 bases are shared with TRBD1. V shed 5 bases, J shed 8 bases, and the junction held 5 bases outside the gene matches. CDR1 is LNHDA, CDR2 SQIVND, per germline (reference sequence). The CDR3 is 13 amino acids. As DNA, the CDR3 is TGTGCCAGTAGTCGCGACAGGGGAGATGAGCAGTTCTTC. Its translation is CASSRDRGDEQFF.

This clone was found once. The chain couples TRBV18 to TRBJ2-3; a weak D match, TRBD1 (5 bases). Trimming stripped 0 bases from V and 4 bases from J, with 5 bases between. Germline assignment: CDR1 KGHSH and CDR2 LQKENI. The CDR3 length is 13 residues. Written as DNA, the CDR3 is TGTGCCAGCTCACCACCGGGGCCAGATACGCAGTATTTT. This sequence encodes CASSPPGPDTQYF.

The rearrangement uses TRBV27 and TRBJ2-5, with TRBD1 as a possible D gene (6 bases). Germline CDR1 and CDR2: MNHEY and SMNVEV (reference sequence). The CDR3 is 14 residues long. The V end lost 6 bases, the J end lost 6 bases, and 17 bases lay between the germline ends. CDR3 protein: CASSPRGGVKTQYF. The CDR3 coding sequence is TGTGCCAGCAGCCCGCGAGGGGGAGTAAAGACCCAGTACTTC.

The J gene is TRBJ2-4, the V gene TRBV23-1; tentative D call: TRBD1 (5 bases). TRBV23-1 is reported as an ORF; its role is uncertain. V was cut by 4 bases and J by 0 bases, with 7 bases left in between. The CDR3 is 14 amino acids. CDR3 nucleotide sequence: TGCGCCAGCAGTCTGCAGGGAGCCAAAAACATTCAGTACTTC. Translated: CASSLQGAKNIQYF.

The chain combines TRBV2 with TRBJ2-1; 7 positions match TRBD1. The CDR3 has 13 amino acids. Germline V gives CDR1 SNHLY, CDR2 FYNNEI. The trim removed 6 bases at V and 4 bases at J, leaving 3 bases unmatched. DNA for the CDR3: TGTGCCAGCAGACTGGGACAGTACAATGAGCAGTTCTTC. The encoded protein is CASRLGQYNEQFF.

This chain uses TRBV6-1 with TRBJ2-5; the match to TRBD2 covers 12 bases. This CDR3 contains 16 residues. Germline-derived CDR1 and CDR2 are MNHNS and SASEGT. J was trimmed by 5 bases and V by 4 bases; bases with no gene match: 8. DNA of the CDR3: TGTGCCAGCAGTGGTTCTAGCGGGAGGGCCGCGGAGACCCAGTACTTC. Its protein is CASSGSSGRAAETQYF.

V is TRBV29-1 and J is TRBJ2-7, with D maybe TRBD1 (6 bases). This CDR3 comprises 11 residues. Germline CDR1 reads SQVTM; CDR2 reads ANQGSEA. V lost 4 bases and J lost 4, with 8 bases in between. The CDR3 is CSVGTGYEQYF. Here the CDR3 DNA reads TGCAGCGTTGGAACAGGGTACGAGCAGTACTTC.

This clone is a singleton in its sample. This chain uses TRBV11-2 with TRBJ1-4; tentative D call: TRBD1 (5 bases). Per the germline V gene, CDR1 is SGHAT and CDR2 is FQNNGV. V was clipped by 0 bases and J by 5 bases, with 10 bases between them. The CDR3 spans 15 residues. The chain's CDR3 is CASSLDDSYNEKLFF. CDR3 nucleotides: TGTGCCAGCAGCTTAGATGACAGCTACAATGAAAAACTGTTTTTT. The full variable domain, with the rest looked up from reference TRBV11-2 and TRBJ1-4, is EAGVAQSPRYKIIEKRQSVAFWCNPISGHATLYWYQQILGQGPKLLIQFQNNGVVDDSQLPKDRFSAERLKGVDSTLKIQPAKLEDSAVYLCASSLDDSYNEKLFFGSGTQLSVL.

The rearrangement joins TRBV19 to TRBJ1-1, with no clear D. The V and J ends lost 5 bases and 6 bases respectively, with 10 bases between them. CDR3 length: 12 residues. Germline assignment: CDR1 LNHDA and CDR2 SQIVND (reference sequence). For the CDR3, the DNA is TGTGCCAGTAGTCGTTTGACTGCTGAAGCTTTCTTT. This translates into CASSRLTAEAFF.

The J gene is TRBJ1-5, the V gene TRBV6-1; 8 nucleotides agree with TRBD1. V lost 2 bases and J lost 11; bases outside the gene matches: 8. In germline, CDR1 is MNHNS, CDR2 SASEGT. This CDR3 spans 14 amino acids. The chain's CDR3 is CASSETQGVLAQHF. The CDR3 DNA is TGTGCCAGCAGTGAAACACAGGGGGTTTTGGCCCAGCATTTT.

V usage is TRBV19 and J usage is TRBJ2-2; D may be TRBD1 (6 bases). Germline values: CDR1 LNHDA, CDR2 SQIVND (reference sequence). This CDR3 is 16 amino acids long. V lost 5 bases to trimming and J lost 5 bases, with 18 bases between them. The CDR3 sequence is CASSANGGGQTGELFF. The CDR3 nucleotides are TGTGCCAGTAGTGCTAATGGGGGCGGTCAGACCGGGGAGCTGTTTTTT.

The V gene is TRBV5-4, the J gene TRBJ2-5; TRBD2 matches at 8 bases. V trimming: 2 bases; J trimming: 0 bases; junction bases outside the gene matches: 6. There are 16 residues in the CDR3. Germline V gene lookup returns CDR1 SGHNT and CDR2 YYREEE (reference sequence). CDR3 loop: CASSLTSGAYQETQYF. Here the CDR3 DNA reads TGTGCCAGCAGCTTAACTAGCGGAGCCTACCAAGAGACCCAGTACTTC. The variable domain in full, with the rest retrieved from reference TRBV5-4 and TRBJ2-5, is ETGVTQSPTHLIKTRGQQVTLRCSSQSGHNTVSWYQQALGQGPQFIFQYYREEENGRGNFPPRFSGLQFPNYSSELNVNALELDDSALYLCASSLTSGAYQETQYFGPGTRLLVL.

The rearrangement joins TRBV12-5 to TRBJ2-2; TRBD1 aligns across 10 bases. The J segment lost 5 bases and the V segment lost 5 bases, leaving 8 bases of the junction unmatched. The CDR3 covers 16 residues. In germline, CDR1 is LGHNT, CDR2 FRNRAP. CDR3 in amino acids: CASGQGQGVRTGELFF. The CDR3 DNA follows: TGTGCTAGTGGTCAAGGACAGGGGGTGAGGACCGGGGAGCTGTTTTTT.